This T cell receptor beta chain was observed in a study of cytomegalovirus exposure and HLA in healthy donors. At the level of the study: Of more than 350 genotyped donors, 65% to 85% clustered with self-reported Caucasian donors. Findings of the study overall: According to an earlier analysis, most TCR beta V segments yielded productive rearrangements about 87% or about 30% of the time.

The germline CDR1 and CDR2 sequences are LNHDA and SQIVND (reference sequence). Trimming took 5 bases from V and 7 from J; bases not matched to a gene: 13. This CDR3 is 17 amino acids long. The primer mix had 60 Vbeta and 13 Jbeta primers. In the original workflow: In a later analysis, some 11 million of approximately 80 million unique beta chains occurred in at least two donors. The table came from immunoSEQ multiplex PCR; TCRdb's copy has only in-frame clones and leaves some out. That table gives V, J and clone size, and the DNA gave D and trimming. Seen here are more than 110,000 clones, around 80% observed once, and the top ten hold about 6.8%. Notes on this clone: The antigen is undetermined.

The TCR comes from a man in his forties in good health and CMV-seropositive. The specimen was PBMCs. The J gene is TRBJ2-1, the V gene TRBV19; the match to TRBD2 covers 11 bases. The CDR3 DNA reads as TGTGCCAGTAGTGCCCTACTAGCGGGAGATAAACGTAATGAGCAGTTCTTC. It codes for CASSALLAGDKRNEQFF. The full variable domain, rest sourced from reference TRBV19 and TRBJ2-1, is DGGITQSPKYLFRKEGQNVTLSCEQNLNHDAMYWYRQDPGQGLRLIYYSQIVNDFQKGDIAEGYSVSREKKESFPLTVTSAQKNPTAFYLCASSALLAGDKRNEQFFGPGTRLTVL.